Listed here are 5 T cell receptor beta chains from one sample, sequenced in a study of radiotherapy plus CTLA-4 blockade in lung cancer. The repertoire was sequenced with immunoSEQ multiplex PCR; TCRdb's copy has only in-frame clones and lacks some. The data contain roughly 30,000 clones, 75% to 90% of them singletons. The source was peripheral blood, collected from a patient treated with radiotherapy plus ipilimumab. The receptors come from a human donor with non-small cell lung cancer that progressed on radiotherapy plus ipilimumab.

The CDR3 DNA reads TGTGCCAGCAGCTTATCCGCGAAAACAGGGGTTACGCAGTATTTT. It specifies CASSLSAKTGVTQYF. This chain uses TRBV7-3 with TRBJ2-3; 7 bases match TRBD1. The CDR3 runs to 15 residues. Germline loops: CDR1 SGHTA, CDR2 FQGTGA. Unmatched junction bases numbered 10, after V lost 2 bases and J lost 8 bases.

The V and J genes are TRBV11-2 and TRBJ2-7, with TRBD2 identical over 7 bases. Germline V gene lookup returns CDR1 SGHAT and CDR2 FQNNGV. The CDR3 has 12 residues. The J segment lost 4 bases and the V segment lost 4 bases, leaving 1 base of the junction unmatched. The CDR3 loop reads CASSWEGYEQYF. Written as DNA, the CDR3 is TGTGCCAGCAGCTGGGAGGGATACGAGCAGTACTTC. The whole variable domain, remainder taken from reference TRBV11-2 and TRBJ2-7, is EAGVAQSPRYKIIEKRQSVAFWCNPISGHATLYWYQQILGQGPKLLIQFQNNGVVDDSQLPKDRFSAERLKGVDSTLKIQPAKLEDSAVYLCASSWEGYEQYFGPGTRLTVT.

This clone was counted a few times. The genes are TRBV2 and TRBJ1-1, with D tentatively TRBD1 (6 bases). The CDR3 consists of 14 residues. Germline CDR1 SNHLY, CDR2 FYNNEI. V was cut by 5 bases and J by 1 base, with 11 bases left in between. The CDR3 DNA reads TGTGCCAGCAGTAACAGGGTGGAGAACACTGAAGCTTTCTTT. The encoded protein is CASSNRVENTEAFF.

The CDR3 DNA reads TGTGCCAGCAGCCCCAGAGGGGGGGATGTCACCGGGGAGCTGTTTTTT. This encodes CASSPRGGDVTGELFF. The genes are TRBV7-8 and TRBJ2-2; perhaps TRBD2 as D (7 bases). Germline CDR1 SGHVS, CDR2 FQNEAQ. The CDR3 contains 16 residues. With 5 bases removed from V and 4 bases from J, the gap between germline ends came to 17 bases.

This chain links TRBV6-1 with TRBJ1-5; tentative D call: TRBD1 (6 bases). Germline CDR1 MNHNS, CDR2 SASEGT. This CDR3 has 14 amino acids. Trimming took 5 bases from V and 3 from J, leaving 11 bases between them. The DNA for the CDR3 is TGTGCCAGCAGTTTCAGGGGCAACAATCAGCCCCAGCATTTT. Encoded protein: CASSFRGNNQPQHF.